This T cell receptor beta chain was retrieved from a study of shared clonotypes between healthy human individuals. Turning to the study itself: Three plates were used per donor for CD4 naive, three for CD4 memory, two for CD8 naive and one for CD8 memory.

Overall study findings and caveats: In a handful of donors, roughly 5.2% of naive CD4 clonotypes appeared in common.

J lost 5 bases, V lost 1 base, and 6 bases had no gene match. Germline V CDR1 and CDR2: SEHNR, FQNEAQ (reference sequence). This CDR3 has 16 amino acids. Naive CD8 cells were CD45RO-negative, positively selected for CCR7, excluding terminally differentiated effector memory CD45RA+ cells. Points on this clone: No antigen is known for it.

Genomic DNA belonging to each subset was distributed in equal measure over several immunoSEQ plates. The assay was immunoSEQ multiplex PCR, and TCRdb's table has in-frame clones only and misses some. The sample consists of 1.5 million to 2.5 million clones, over 85% of them appearing once. The source material was naive CD8+ T cells sorted from blood. The receptor was derived from a man between 18 and 29 years old in good health. The genes are TRBV7-9 and TRBJ2-1, with TRBD2 identical over 9 bases. CDR3 coding DNA: TGTGCCAGCAGCTTAGTTGGTCTAGCGGGGCACAATGAGCAGTTCTTC. Its translation is CASSLVGLAGHNEQFF.